The sequence of this T cell receptor beta chain was determined in a study of blood T cell repertoires in COVID-19. Of note for this clone: Distinct nucleotide sequences in the sample also encode this CDR3.

Using immunoSEQ multiplex PCR, the repertoire was profiled, and TCRdb retains in-frame clones only, with some absent. The sample holds around 450,000 clones, around 89% seen once. The V gene's germline CDR1 is MNHEY and CDR2 SMNVEV (reference sequence). Germline trimming cut 6 bases from V and 1 base from J; bases unmatched to any gene: 3. The CDR3 runs to 14 residues. The chain links TRBV27 to TRBJ2-1, with 7 bases aligning to TRBD2. The sample consisted of peripheral blood. The sequence derives from a woman aged 25 to 45 with acute or convalescent COVID-19. The CDR3: CASSLGGSYNEQFF. DNA for the CDR3: TGTGCCAGCAGCCTGGGGGGGTCCTACAATGAGCAGTTCTTC.